The clone carrying this T cell receptor beta chain was detected a few times. After constant-region reverse-primer amplification, full-length variable regions underwent semi-nested PCR with Nested Universal Primer A. TCRdb ran MiXCR on the 5' RACE reads and lists one entry per CDR3 protein. This sample has several thousand distinct CDR3 sequences, with around a third found just once. V shed 10 bases and J shed 3 bases, with 16 bases lying between them. This CDR3 region has 14 residues. Per the germline V gene, CDR1 is MNHEY and CDR2 is SMNVEV (reference sequence). This sequence joins TRBV27 and TRBJ1-5, with D possibly matching TRBD1 (5 bases). The receptor's source is a female donor with breast cancer. Sequencing was done on a sample of tumor-infiltrating memory CD4+ T cells sorted from the breast tumor. Sample subset: memory CD4+ T cells, CD4+CD45RO+CD25-. CDR3 coding DNA: TGTGCCACCTCGGAGGGACTGACCAATCAGCCCCAGCATTTT. It is translated as CATSEGLTNQPQHF.